This entry describes one T cell receptor beta chain. The data were taken from a study of T cell repertoires in ileal Crohn's disease. The CDR3 has 15 residues. V was pared by 1 base and J by 4 bases, with 2 bases of the junction left unmatched. Germline values: CDR1 SGHTA, CDR2 FQGNSA. Sequencing used immunoSEQ multiplex PCR; TCRdb keeps in-frame clones, though not all of them. The data show approximately 18,000 clones, over 65% seen once. The chain recombines TRBV7-2 with TRBJ2-5, with 11 positions matching TRBD2. Source material: ileal tissue. This receptor was taken from an adult with Crohn's disease. The CDR3 reads CASSLVSGGAETQYF. The DNA of the CDR3 is TGTGCCAGCAGCTTAGTTAGCGGGGGGGCAGAGACCCAGTACTTC.